This T cell receptor beta chain was profiled in a study of T cells in tuberculosis. Study-wide context: Sequenced TCRs come from CD1B-GMM tetramer-binding T cells.

Libraries were prepared by immunoSEQ multiplex PCR; TCRdb keeps only in-frame clonotypes and omits some of them. The sample carries tens of thousands of clones, approximately 91% recorded once. Cells were sorted from thawed PBMC rested overnight and stained with GMM-loaded CD1B tetramer, viability dye and anti-CD3. CD1B tetramers were loaded with Rhodococcus equi-derived C32 glucose monomycolate. The germline V gene has CDR1 SGHRS and CDR2 YFSETQ. The CDR3 contains 13 residues. V was pared by 2 bases and J by 9 bases, with 6 bases of the junction left unmatched. This TCR was sampled from an adult woman with latent tuberculosis. The source material was CD1b-GMM tetramer-negative cells sorted from PBMCs. The gene calls are TRBV5-1 and TRBJ2-7, with 9 positions matching TRBD1. Written as DNA, the CDR3 is TGCGCCAGCAGCTTAGGACAGGGGACTGGGCAGTACGTC. Its protein is CASSLGQGTGQYV.